This T cell receptor beta chain was profiled in a study of OX40 agonist ivuxolimab in advanced cancers. This CDR3 region has 11 residues. With 9 bases removed from V and 3 bases from J, the gap between germline ends came to 9 bases. Germline loops: CDR1 WSHSY, CDR2 SAAADI. Overall study results and limits: Mean expanded clone counts were higher in CD8+ than CD4+ T cells.

Peripheral blood came from all dose cohorts at three timepoints. By sample fraction, this clone is medium-sized. The antigen is not known. TCRdb's copy holds only in-frame clones and misses some; the assay was immunoSEQ multiplex PCR. Of about 51,000 clones in the sample, about nine tenths were seen once. The chain recombines TRBV10-2 with TRBJ2-7; D remains unclear. The sequence derives from an adult with an advanced solid tumor such as melanoma, head and neck, liver or kidney cancer. This material consisted of CD4+ or CD8+ T cells sorted from blood, taken in a trial of the OX40 agonist ivuxolimab. CDR3 DNA: TGCGCCAGTACCGTTAACTACGAGCAGTACTTC. Amino acid sequence: CASTVNYEQYF.